The clone carrying this TCR beta chain was seen ten or more times. Its antigen is unidentified. These data belong to a study of T-cell reconstitution after alpha-beta-depleted transplantation in children. Study-wide findings and caveats: By about two months after transplant, alpha-beta T cells reportedly arose from several hundred graft clones that had expanded. Surviving thymic progenitors and recipient T cells were the source of high TCRbeta diversity at day 60 in some patients. Newly made T cells mostly supplied T-cell counts and diversity one year after transplant.

Construction of the TCRbeta library involved unique molecular identifiers. TCRdb analysed the PCR reads with MiXCR anew, one entry per CDR3 protein. The sample has around 240,000 distinct CDR3 sequences, roughly 7.7% seen once. The ends were cut back, 5 bases at V and 5 bases at J, with 8 bases in the middle. CDR1 and CDR2 from the germline V gene are SGHAT and FQNNGV. CDR3 length: 12 amino acids. Sample: PBMCs, mostly from graft donor cells, taken 180 days after TCRalphabeta/CD19-depleted stem cell transplant. The TCR comes from a male patient younger than 18 who had a stem cell transplant for acute lymphoblastic leukemia, so the T cells may come from the graft donor. The rearrangement links TRBV11-2 to TRBJ2-3; no clear D gene. Here the CDR3 reads CASSPPKDTQYF. The CDR3 bases are TGTGCCAGCAGCCCCCCCAAAGATACGCAGTATTTT. Full variable domain (remainder filled in from reference TRBV11-2 and TRBJ2-3): EAGVAQSPRYKIIEKRQSVAFWCNPISGHATLYWYQQILGQGPKLLIQFQNNGVVDDSQLPKDRFSAERLKGVDSTLKIQPAKLEDSAVYLCASSPPKDTQYFGPGTRLTVL.